The 9 T cell receptor beta chains below come from one sample, sequenced in a study of CD8 T cells in ankylosing spondylitis. MiXCR, run by TCRdb on the 5' RACE reads, gives a single entry per CDR3 protein. The data contain about 100,000 distinct CDR3 sequences, 20% to 30% of them singletons. Input material: synovial fluid, either unsorted or a sorted T cell fraction (not recorded which). The receptors were sampled from a male donor with ankylosing spondylitis.

This rearrangement joins TRBV2 to TRBJ1-5; a weak D match, TRBD1 (5 bases). CDR3 length equals 18 residues. Trimming took 3 bases from V and 0 from J, leaving 18 bases between them. From germline, CDR1 is SNHLY and CDR2 FYNNEI. This chain's CDR3 is CASSDQSYLTDSNQPQHF. In nucleotides, the CDR3 is TGTGCCAGCAGTGATCAATCTTACCTGACAGATAGCAATCAGCCCCAGCATTTT.

The table lists this clonotype with a few counts. The J gene is TRBJ2-3, the V gene TRBV2; 10 bases align to TRBD1. The J segment lost 1 base and the V segment lost 7 bases, leaving 2 bases of the junction unmatched. Germline lookup yields CDR1 SNHLY and CDR2 FYNNEI. There are 14 residues in the CDR3. CDR3 in DNA: TGTGCCAGCAAGGGGACAGGGGGCACAGATACGCAGTATTTT. This translates into CASKGTGGTDTQYF.

CDR3 loop: CASSPPGPGNTIYF. DNA for the CDR3: TGTGCCAGCAGCCCTCCAGGGCCTGGAAACACCATATATTTT. The chain carries TRBV11-2 and TRBJ1-3, with D possibly matching TRBD1 (5 bases). The CDR3 extends over 14 amino acids. CDR1 is SGHAT, CDR2 FQNNGV, per germline. V lost 5 bases, J lost 2 bases, and 10 bases lay in between.

The V call is TRBV3-1, the J call TRBJ1-6, with D possibly matching TRBD1 (5 bases). V lost 3 bases and J 7 bases, leaving 16 bases between the germline ends. The CDR3 has 16 amino acids. Germline CDR1 reads LGHDT; CDR2 reads YNNKEL (reference sequence). In DNA form, the CDR3 reads TGTGCCAGCAGCCATATGGGGCAAATTGAAAATTCACCCCTCCACTTT. Its protein product is CASSHMGQIENSPLHF.

The V gene is TRBV11-2, the J gene TRBJ1-3, with D perhaps TRBD1 (6 bases). The V and J ends lost 5 bases and 4 bases respectively, with 15 bases between them. Germline V lookup: CDR1 SGHAT, CDR2 FQNNGV. The CDR3 covers 15 residues. The CDR3 protein is CASSKDRTTGNTIYF. The CDR3 bases are TGTGCCAGCAGCAAAGACAGGACGACCGGAAACACCATATATTTT.

The J gene is TRBJ1-2, the V gene TRBV5-1, with 9 positions matching TRBD1. Looked up from germline, CDR1 is SGHRS and CDR2 is YFSETQ. The V segment lost 4 bases and the J segment 3 bases; nucleotides outside the gene matches: 10. The length of the CDR3 is 16 residues. The CDR3 sequence: CASSGTGSGSDYGYTF. The CDR3, as DNA: TGCGCCAGCAGCGGGACAGGGTCCGGAAGCGACTATGGCTACACCTTC.

The rearrangement links TRBV7-2 to TRBJ1-1, with D uncertain. This CDR3 spans 15 amino acids. With 3 bases removed from V and 1 base from J, the gap between germline ends came to 12 bases. Germline V gene sequence: CDR1 SGHTA, CDR2 FQGNSA. The CDR3 coding sequence is TGTGCCAGCAGCTTGACCGTGTTGACGAACACTGAAGCTTTCTTT. This gives the protein CASSLTVLTNTEAFF.

This clonotype showed up just a few times. This chain links TRBV20-1 with TRBJ2-3, with D perhaps matching TRBD1 (6 bases). V lost 5 bases to trimming and J lost 2 bases, with 11 bases between them. Germline V gene lookup returns CDR1 DFQATT and CDR2 SNEGSKA (reference sequence). The CDR3 consists of 13 residues. The CDR3 loop is CSARRQVTDTQYF. The CDR3 region has the DNA TGCAGTGCTCGCCGACAGGTCACAGATACGCAGTATTTT.

This clonotype was counted between two and nine times. The conserved phenylalanine or tryptophan normally closing the CDR3 is absent here, so this likely arose from a read error. Because the CDR3's place on the DNA is in doubt, the DNA is left out and the CDR3 is given as listed by TCRdb. The chain joins TRBV29-1 to TRBJ2-7; TRBD2, the table's D call, was not compared with the DNA. The V gene's germline CDR1 is SQVTM and CDR2 ANQGSEA. The CDR3 region is 11 residues in length, termini included. This CDR3 is CSVEEGPEFVI.